This TCR beta chain was profiled in a study of spatial heterogeneity in lung cancer. Across the study: TCR transcript counts in tumor regions correlated strongly with a T cell module score from matched bulk RNA-seq.

Study observations and caveats: In tumors, expanded intratumoral alpha and beta TCR counts tracked mutation counts.

The V gene's germline CDR1 is SGHTA and CDR2 FQGNSA. This CDR3 is built from 13 residues. V was pared by 3 bases and J by 1 base, with 6 bases between. Sample share makes this clonotype medium-sized (0.01 to 0.1%). The antigen remains unidentified. In TCRdb, the 5' RACE reads were re-called with MiXCR into one record per CDR3 protein. The sample has about 13,000 distinct CDR3 sequences, 3% to 4% seen once. As for time point: sample taken at primary tumor resection. Specimen: lung tumor tissue, collected at surgery. The rearrangement uses TRBV7-2 and TRBJ1-1; D is uncertain. The clonotype originates from a male donor with early-stage non-small cell lung cancer. This chain's CDR3 is CASSFSRNTEAFF. DNA for the CDR3: TGTGCCAGCAGCTTTTCGCGGAACACTGAAGCTTTCTTT.